The rows below give T cell receptor beta chains drawn from one sample of a study of radiotherapy plus CTLA-4 blockade in lung cancer. Profiled with immunoSEQ multiplex PCR; TCRdb holds only in-frame clones, not every one. The table records around 95,000 clones, around 82% of them present only once. The input for sequencing was peripheral blood, taken from a patient treated with radiotherapy plus ipilimumab. The receptors here all came from a human donor with non-small cell lung cancer who had stable disease on radiotherapy plus ipilimumab. Both conserved end residues are part of each CDR3. Each record gives: clone size, J gene, D gene, V gene, CDR3 protein. The D gene is left open where the match is weak. A row's size may be missing; if present it is once, few, many or a size class.

- | TRBJ1-3 | TRBD1 | TRBV7-6 | CASSLETGTLAGNTIYF
- | TRBJ1-3 | TRBD1 | TRBV7-9 | CASSLRTGGNTIYF
- | TRBJ2-3 | - | TRBV18 | CASSPSGGQTITDTQYF
once | TRBJ2-7 | - | TRBV7-8 | CASSLVSEPYEQYF
- | TRBJ1-6 | - | TRBV19 | CASKGGRSYNSPLHF
- | TRBJ2-7 | - | TRBV11-2 | CASSLGWRSEQYF
- | TRBJ2-7 | TRBD2 | TRBV5-1 | CASSLSLAELAYEQYF
- | - | - | TRBV16 | CASSRSSYEQYF
few | TRBJ2-7 | TRBD2 | TRBV7-2 | CASSLAGTSTYEQYF
- | TRBJ2-1 | TRBD2 | TRBV9 | CASSVDGARALTGGGPGQFF
- | TRBJ2-1 | TRBD2 | TRBV28 | CASSSPSLRGGYNEQFF
- | TRBJ1-6 | TRBD1 | TRBV7-2 | CASSQGQGGSPLHF
- | TRBJ1-1 | - | TRBV18 | CASSPPIGPNTEAFF
- | TRBJ1-2 | - | TRBV28 | CASSLIGGVEYGYTF
once | TRBJ2-4 | TRBD1 | TRBV11-2 | CASSLEAGQGRNIQYF
- | TRBJ1-1 | TRBD1 | TRBV28 | CASSPRPGTGGSFSDTEAFF
few | TRBJ2-7 | TRBD1 | TRBV25-1 | CATQRDRGNQEQYF
- | TRBJ2-7 | - | TRBV2 | CASSVDREQYF
few | TRBJ2-5 | - | TRBV28 | CASSRQVPQETQYF
few | TRBJ2-7 | - | TRBV5-1 | CASSPSLDEQYF
- | TRBJ1-6 | TRBD1 | TRBV7-9 | CASSLYFFQGARDSPLHF
- | TRBJ1-1 | TRBD1 | TRBV5-1 | CASSWEGANTEAFF
- | TRBJ2-7 | - | TRBV19 | CASGSRTAFHEQYF
- | TRBJ1-6 | TRBD1 | TRBV28 | CASSHSGTGHSPLHF
few | TRBJ2-7 | TRBD1 | TRBV28 | CASSTTGTGLAYEQYF
- | - | - | TRBV6-1 | CASSENDLYEQYF
- | TRBJ1-1 | - | TRBV5-5 | CASSSNPFNTEAFF
- | TRBJ2-7 | - | TRBV28 | CASSLKGYEQYF
- | TRBJ2-5 | - | TRBV7-2 | CASSLAGKGGETQYF